Presented here are 27 T cell receptor beta chains from one specimen sequenced in a study of blood T cells in healthy people across ages. The use of a sample-barcoded 5' primer and a J-beta primer mix characterized a second PCR of about 7 to 12 cycles. In TCRdb, the 5' RACE reads were re-called with MiXCR into one record per CDR3 protein. This sample has over 1,500,000 distinct CDR3 sequences, with about 39% found just once. Source material: blood. Source of these receptors: a human donor in good health.

This rearrangement joins TRBV9 to TRBJ1-2; possible D gene TRBD1, 5 bases. The CDR3 contains 18 residues. V gave up 0 bases and J gave up 1 base, with 19 bases separating them. Looked up from germline, CDR1 is SGDLS and CDR2 is YYNGEE. The CDR3 DNA sequence: TGTGCCAGCAGCGTAGGTGATTTCAGGGACCTTAATAACTATGGCTACACCTTC. As protein: CASSVGDFRDLNNYGYTF. Complete variable domain (other parts from reference TRBV9 and TRBJ1-2): DSGVTQTPKHLITATGQRVTLRCSPRSGDLSVYWYQQSLDQGLQFLIQYYNGEERAKGNILERFSAQQFPDLHSELNLSSLELGDSALYFCASSVGDFRDLNNYGYTFGSGTRLTVV.

This clonotype was seen only a few times. The chain is built from TRBV6-1 and TRBJ1-2, with unresolved D. There are 14 residues in the CDR3. CDR1 and CDR2 (germline): MNHNS, SASEGT. V lost 1 base and J 8 bases, leaving 14 bases between the germline ends. Here the CDR3 reads CASSEVGQYHGYTF. CDR3 bases: TGTGCCAGCAGTGAAGTCGGCCAGTACCACGGCTACACCTTC.

This clonotype occurred many times. The rearrangement links TRBV24-1 to TRBJ1-2; D is undetermined. V lost 4 bases to trimming and J lost 1 base, with 9 bases between them. Germline V gene lookup returns CDR1 KGHDR and CDR2 SFDVKD. This CDR3 is built from 14 residues. CDR3 in amino acids: CATSEAGINYGYTF. DNA of the CDR3: TGTGCCACCAGTGAGGCCGGAATTAACTATGGCTACACCTTC.

This clonotype was recorded many times. The chain uses TRBV7-2 and TRBJ1-2, with D hard to call. The ends were cut back, 2 bases at V and 4 bases at J, with 8 bases in the middle. This CDR3 is built from 13 residues. The germline gives CDR1 SGHTA, CDR2 FQGNSA. The CDR3 sequence is CASSLRGFYGYTF. The CDR3 DNA follows: TGTGCCAGCAGCTTACGCGGGTTCTATGGCTACACCTTC.

This chain joins TRBV6-5 and TRBJ1-1; D is undetermined. CDR3 length: 16 residues. The germline V and J ends were trimmed by 6 bases and 1 base, with 18 bases remaining between them. Germline CDR1 reads MNHEY; CDR2 reads SVGAGI. In DNA, the CDR3 is TGTGCCAGCAGCTCTACAGTCCTCAGGTGGAACACTGAAGCTTTCTTT. Protein: CASSSTVLRWNTEAFF.

For this clonotype: One end of the junction is discordant with germline, which a read error may explain. The rearrangement links TRBV13 to TRBJ2-7; D is unclear. Per germline, CDR1 PRHDT and CDR2 FYEKMQ (reference sequence). CDR3 length equals 14 residues. CDR3 region: CASSVHGSSYEQCF. The DNA of the CDR3 is TGTGCCAGCAGCGTTCACGGAAGTTCCTACGAGCAGTGCTTC.

The sample holds many counts of this clonotype. V and J are TRBV24-1 and TRBJ2-1; no reliable D call. Germline CDR1 and CDR2: KGHDR and SFDVKD. Trimming took 1 base from V and 7 from J, leaving 4 bases between them. The CDR3 is made up of 12 amino acids. The CDR3 bases are TGTGCCACCAGTGATTTTGGGAATGAGCAGTTCTTC. Protein product: CATSDFGNEQFF.

The chain recombines TRBV4-1 with TRBJ2-2, with 8 bases lining up with TRBD1. V was pared by 5 bases and J by 6 bases, with 11 bases of the junction left unmatched. This CDR3 spans 16 amino acids. Germline V gene data show CDR1 as MGHRA and CDR2 as YSYEKL. CDR3 coding DNA: TGCGCCAGCAGCTCCCGCTCACAGGGGGTGGCCGGGGAGCTGTTTTTT. Its protein product is CASSSRSQGVAGELFF.

Concerning this clonotype: One end of the junction fails to match germline, which may point to a read error. The chain links TRBV11-3 to TRBJ2-2; the match to TRBD1 covers 8 bases. CDR1 and CDR2 (germline): SGHNT, YENEEA. This CDR3 has 15 amino acids. The chain's CDR3 is CASSLRTGHTGERFF. CDR3 nucleotide sequence: TGTGCCAGCAGCTTACGGACAGGGCACACCGGGGAGCGGTTTTTT. Filled out from reference TRBV11-3 and TRBJ2-2, the complete variable domain reads EAGVVQSPRYKIIEKKQPVAFWCNPISGHNTLYWYLQNLGQGPELLIRYENEEAVDDSQLPKDRFSAERLKGVDSTLKIQPAELGDSAVYLCASSLRTGHTGERFFGEGSRLTVL.

The chain is built from TRBV6-1 and TRBJ2-3; D gene ambiguous. The CDR3 length is 15 residues. CDR1 MNHNS and CDR2 SASEGT come from the germline V gene. V lost 6 bases and J 1 base, leaving 14 bases between the germline ends. CDR3 in DNA: TGTGCCAGCAGAAGGGCCAATCCGGGCACAGATACGCAGTATTTT. It specifies CASRRANPGTDTQYF.

This chain links TRBV20-1 with TRBJ2-1, with TRBD2 matching 8 bases. CDR1 and CDR2 from the germline V gene are DFQATT and SNEGSKA (reference sequence). The CDR3 sequence is 15 residues long. With 3 bases clipped from V and 2 bases from J, the junction kept 6 bases outside the gene matches. CDR3 DNA sequence: TGCAGTGCTAGTCATCGGGGGGGCCCCTACAATGAGCAGTTCTTC. This codes for CSASHRGGPYNEQFF.

A few counts support this clonotype. This rearrangement joins TRBV12-3 or TRBV12-4 to TRBJ1-1; D is undetermined. V was cut by 7 bases and J by 2 bases, with 11 bases left in between. The CDR3 covers 13 residues. Written as DNA, the CDR3 is TGTGCCAGCACCAAAAGGAGTAACACTGAAGCTTTCTTT. Translation: CASTKRSNTEAFF.

The chain employs TRBV2 and TRBJ2-3; 7 bases agree with TRBD2. The trim removed 10 bases at V and 0 bases at J, leaving 13 bases unmatched. The CDR3 spans 16 residues. The germline CDR1 and CDR2 sequences are SNHLY and FYNNEI. The CDR3 bases are TGTGCCATCACGTCGGGGGGAAAAGGGAGCACAGATACGCAGTATTTT. Amino acids: CAITSGGKGSTDTQYF.

This chain joins TRBV6-5 and TRBJ1-1, with D possibly matching TRBD1 (6 bases). The CDR3 has 16 amino acids. CDR1 is MNHEY and CDR2 is SVGAGI in the germline V gene. V was cut by 6 bases and J by 6 bases, with 23 bases left in between. The CDR3 DNA sequence: TGTGCCAGCAGGAGCGAAAGAGGGGGAGGGATCCCTGAAGCTTTCTTT. Protein product: CASRSERGGGIPEAFF.

This clonotype turned up a few times. The rearrangement joins TRBV5-1 to TRBJ2-1; unclear D gene. The length of the CDR3 is 12 residues. V shed 4 bases and J shed 7 bases, with 9 bases lying between them. Germline V gene lookup returns CDR1 SGHRS and CDR2 YFSETQ. This CDR3 reads CASSLSANEQFF. CDR3 sequence (DNA): TGCGCCAGCAGCCTATCAGCGAATGAGCAGTTCTTC.

The rearrangement links TRBV20-1 to TRBJ2-1, with D possibly being TRBD1 or TRBD2 (5 bases each). The CDR3 contains 14 residues. The germline V and J ends were trimmed by 3 bases and 9 bases, with 18 bases remaining between them. CDR1 DFQATT and CDR2 SNEGSKA come from the germline V gene (reference sequence). The CDR3 sequence is CSARDHTVGGEQFF. CDR3 bases: TGCAGTGCTAGGGATCATACGGTTGGGGGTGAGCAGTTCTTC.

In its sample, this clonotype was seen a few times. This rearrangement joins TRBV5-1 to TRBJ1-5, with D hard to call. Deletions cut 4 bases from V and 3 bases from J, with 11 bases between. Looked up from germline, CDR1 is SGHRS and CDR2 is YFSETQ. The CDR3 has 14 residues. For the CDR3, the DNA is TGCGCCAGCAGCCAATTAGGAGACAATCAGCCCCAGCATTTT. Its translation is CASSQLGDNQPQHF.

This sequence joins TRBV9 and TRBJ1-6; D is uncertain. Per the germline V gene, CDR1 is SGDLS and CDR2 is YYNGEE. CDR3 size: 15 residues. V was clipped by 0 bases and J by 8 bases, with 12 bases between them. The CDR3 is CASSVGGRSYSPLHF. DNA for the CDR3: TGTGCCAGCAGCGTAGGAGGAAGAAGTTATTCACCCCTCCACTTT.

The chain employs TRBV21-1 and TRBJ1-2; the table's TRBD1 call for D was not verified on the DNA. TRBV21-1 is noted as a pseudogene. CDR3 length equals 13 residues. CDR3 in DNA: TGTGCCCGCGCGGGACAGGTGATCTATGGCTACACCTTC. This translates into CARAGQVIYGYTF.

This clonotype was seen only once. The chain has TRBV4-1 and TRBJ2-1, with D possibly being TRBD1 (6 bases). The CDR3 has 18 amino acids. From germline, CDR1 is MGHRA and CDR2 YSYEKL. Trimming shortened V by 0 bases and J by 8 bases, and 23 bases separated the two germline ends. This CDR3 reads CASSQDGGLSGEIDEQFF. DNA of the CDR3: TGCGCCAGCAGCCAAGATGGGGGCCTGAGTGGTGAAATAGATGAGCAGTTCTTC.

This clonotype was observed many times. This rearrangement joins TRBV29-1 to TRBJ2-3, with TRBD2 as a possible D gene (6 bases). The ends were cut back, 4 bases at V and 0 bases at J, with 11 bases in the middle. The CDR3 consists of 14 residues. CDR1 and CDR2 from the germline V gene are SQVTM and ANQGSEA. This CDR3 reads CSVAAGTSTDTQYF. The DNA for the CDR3 is TGCAGCGTTGCGGCAGGGACTAGCACAGATACGCAGTATTTT.

V and J are TRBV20-1 and TRBJ1-2, with D perhaps matching TRBD1 (5 bases). The germline CDR1 and CDR2 sequences are DFQATT and SNEGSKA (reference sequence). V shed 5 bases and J shed 6 bases, with 13 bases lying between them. This CDR3 has 12 residues. The CDR3 sequence: CSAGRGTNGYTF. As DNA, the CDR3 is TGCAGTGCTGGACGGGGGACTAATGGCTACACCTTC.

This clonotype was detected a few times. The rearrangement joins TRBV3-1 to TRBJ2-6; D unresolved. This CDR3 has 16 residues. With 0 bases removed from V and 3 bases from J, the gap between germline ends came to 9 bases. Germline CDR1 is LGHDT and CDR2 is YNNKEL (reference sequence). CDR3 in amino acids: CASSQEFRRGANVLTF. The CDR3 region has the DNA TGTGCCAGCAGCCAAGAGTTCAGACGTGGGGCCAACGTCCTGACTTTC.

This clonotype was seen more than once but under ten times. The chain links TRBV27 to TRBJ2-3, with D possibly being TRBD1 (6 bases). The germline V and J ends were trimmed by 0 bases and 2 bases, with 12 bases remaining between them. The CDR3 length is 16 residues. Germline V lookup: CDR1 MNHEY, CDR2 SMNVEV (reference sequence). As DNA, the CDR3 is TGTGCCAGCAGTTTATCCAGGGGTTACCCCACAGATACGCAGTATTTT. Protein product: CASSLSRGYPTDTQYF.

This clonotype has just a few counts. CDR3 sequence: CASSFRDRRPGGETQYF. The CDR3 nucleotides are TGTGCCAGCAGCTTCCGGGACAGGAGGCCCGGGGGGGAGACCCAGTACTTC. The V call is TRBV13, the J call TRBJ2-5, with D possibly being TRBD1 (8 bases). This CDR3 contains 17 residues. V was trimmed by 3 bases and J by 5 bases, leaving 22 bases between them. Germline CDR1 PRHDT, CDR2 FYEKMQ (reference sequence).

This chain uses TRBV12-3 or TRBV12-4 with TRBJ2-5; D may be TRBD1 or TRBD2 (5 bases each). The DNA matches TRBJ2-1 better at its end, which makes the J call doubtful. The CDR3 is 15 residues long. As DNA, the CDR3 is TGTGCCAGCAGTTCCGGGACGGGGTACCAAGAGACCCAGTTCTTC. Translation gives CASSSGTGYQETQFF.

The chain has TRBV6-2 or TRBV6-3 and TRBJ2-2; 8 nucleotides match TRBD2. CDR1 is MNHEY, CDR2 SVGEGT, per germline. The CDR3 loop spans 17 amino acids. V gave up 2 bases and J gave up 2 bases; unmatched junction bases: 7. CDR3 sequence reads: CASSYGGGLRNTGELFF. DNA for the CDR3: TGTGCCAGCAGTTACGGCGGGGGGCTCCGTAACACCGGGGAGCTGTTTTTT.